The 7 T cell receptor beta chains below were found in one sample sequenced in a study of CD8 T cells in ankylosing spondylitis. TCRdb called the 5' RACE reads again in MiXCR, with one record for every CDR3 protein. The sample includes some 250,000 distinct CDR3 sequences, around 9.1% of them seen just once. The sequenced sample was blood, either unsorted or a sorted T cell fraction (not recorded which). All receptors derive from a male donor with ankylosing spondylitis or in good health (not recorded which).

This clonotype has at least ten counts. The V gene is TRBV3-1, the J gene TRBJ1-5; D possibly corresponds to TRBD1 (5 bases). V dropped 6 bases and J dropped 0 bases, with 9 bases sitting between them. Germline V gene lookup returns CDR1 LGHDT and CDR2 YNNKEL (reference sequence). The CDR3 consists of 14 residues. The CDR3 DNA reads TGTGCCAGCAGTCCCAGGGATAGCAATCAGCCCCAGCATTTT. Translating it yields CASSPRDSNQPQHF.

Comment on this clonotype: A much larger clone differs from this one at a single base, so this may be a read error. The chain carries TRBV5-1 and TRBJ1-2; 9 bases agree with TRBD1. This CDR3 spans 16 amino acids. Germline V CDR1 and CDR2: SGHRS, YFSETQ. CDR3 nucleotide sequence: TGCGCCAGCAGCTTGGAAGGGACAGGGAATTTCTATGGCTTCACCTTC. Its translation is CASSLEGTGNFYGFTF.

This clonotype occurred many times. This chain links TRBV5-1 with TRBJ1-2, with D unclear. The CDR3 has 13 amino acids. V was shortened by 2 bases and J by 8 bases, with 13 bases between the two germline ends. From germline, CDR1 is SGHRS and CDR2 YFSETQ. The CDR3, as DNA: TGCGCCAGCAGCTTCTGGGGATCCGACGGCTACACCTTC. This gives the protein CASSFWGSDGYTF.

This clonotype was found a few times. The CDR3 spells CASSQDANRGRLMNTEAFF. CDR3 nucleotide sequence: TGTGCCAGCTCCCAAGATGCGAACAGGGGGCGTCTCATGAACACTGAAGCTTTCTTT. The rearrangement joins TRBV3-1 to TRBJ1-1, with 9 bases identical to TRBD1. J lost 0 bases, V lost 8 bases, and 19 bases had no gene match. There are 19 residues in the CDR3. Germline V gene sequence: CDR1 LGHDT, CDR2 YNNKEL (reference sequence).

The table lists this clonotype with many counts. CDR3 DNA sequence: TGTGCCAGCAGTCCTCAATCGAGGGGCAGGGGAGTCTATGAGCAGTTCTTC. It is translated as CASSPQSRGRGVYEQFF. This rearrangement joins TRBV27 to TRBJ2-1, with D possibly TRBD1 on 6 matching bases. Germline CDR1 is MNHEY and CDR2 is SMNVEV (reference sequence). The length of the CDR3 is 17 residues. The V end was cut by 5 bases, the J end by 8 bases, with 25 bases between.

This clonotype showed up just a few times. V gene TRBV3-1 combines with J gene TRBJ2-1; no firm D call. This CDR3 is 17 amino acids long. Between the trimmed V and J ends, which lost 4 bases and 0 bases, there was a span of 16 bases. CDR1 is LGHDT and CDR2 is YNNKEL in the germline V gene (reference sequence). In nucleotides, the CDR3 is TGTGCCAGCAGCCCCCAGGCCTCTCTAAGCTCCTACAATGAGCAGTTCTTC. This codes for CASSPQASLSSYNEQFF.

There are a few counts of this clonotype. V usage is TRBV7-4 and J usage is TRBJ1-1; the D is unclear. The CDR3 is made up of 14 amino acids. Trimming took off 6 bases at V and 4 bases at J, with 15 bases between the two ends. Germline V gene sequence: CDR1 SGHVT, CDR2 SQSDAQ. The CDR3 DNA is TGTGCCAGCAGGGCCAAACGGGTAACCACTGAAGCTTTCTTT. It is translated as CASRAKRVTTEAFF.